This T cell receptor (beta chain) was documented in a study of T cell repertoires in cytomegalovirus infection. Overall study context: CMV infection together with matching HLA type was indicated by public TCR beta signatures. Study conclusions and caveats: HLA-C-restricted CMV-specific TCR beta clonotypes were dominant in the ex vivo response.

TCRdb ran MiXCR on the reads and lists one entry per CDR3 protein. This repertoire shows 200,000 or so distinct CDR3 sequences, roughly 27% found once; its top ten account for 30% to 35%. Germline loops: CDR1 SQVTM, CDR2 ANQGSEA. The CDR3 is 16 amino acids. V lost 7 bases, J lost 0 bases, and 19 bases lay in between. Notes on this clonotype: Its target is unknown.

The sample comprised PBMCs. The sequence was collected from a human donor in good health (CMV status not recorded). Some clones in this sample may be carry-over from other donors' samples. This chain joins TRBV29-1 and TRBJ1-3; D possibly corresponds to TRBD1 (6 bases). The CDR3 DNA reads TGCAGCGCAGGATTTGGACAGTCTTTCTCTGGAAACACCATATATTTT. Translated, it gives CSAGFGQSFSGNTIYF.